These 10 T cell receptor beta chains were all obtained from the same sample, sequenced in a study of T cell clonality in common variable immunodeficiency. Sequenced by immunoSEQ multiplex PCR; TCRdb stores in-frame clones only, minus some. There are approximately 64,000 clones in the sample, none observed a single time. The sample comprised peripheral blood mononuclear cells. The receptor set was obtained from a person between 18 and 75 years old in good health.

The sample holds many counts of this clone. The CDR3 end lies 3 residues beyond the end of the read and is filled in from the germline J gene. The rearrangement joins TRBV11-3 to TRBJ2-1, with a tentative D call TRBD2 (5 bases). This CDR3 region has 13 residues. Germline values: CDR1 SGHNT, CDR2 YENEEA. Between the trimmed V and J ends, which lost 0 bases and 6 bases, there was a span of 6 bases. Partial CDR3 DNA: TGTGCCAGCAGCTTAGATCGGGGCAATGAG. It translates to CASSLDRGNE. The CDR3 reads in full as CASSLDRGNEQFF. Using reference TRBV11-3 and TRBJ2-1 for the parts outside the CDR3, the full variable domain is EAGVVQSPRYKIIEKKQPVAFWCNPISGHNTLYWYLQNLGQGPELLIRYENEEAVDDSQLPKDRFSAERLKGVDSTLKIQPAELGDSAVYLCASSLDRGNEQFFGPGTRLTVL.

This clone appeared many times. The CDR3 is cut off 3 residues early in the read; its end comes from the germline J gene. The rearrangement uses TRBV4-2 and TRBJ2-6, with TRBD2 matching over 12 bases. Unmatched junction bases numbered 6, after V lost 3 bases and J lost 0 bases. The V gene's germline CDR1 is LGHNA and CDR2 YNFKEQ. The CDR3 runs 19 residues. CDR3 DNA, as far as it was read: TGTGCCAGCAGCCACGTCGGACTAGCGGGAAGCTCTGGGGCCAACGTC. Protein: CASSHVGLAGSSGANV. The whole CDR3 sequence reads CASSHVGLAGSSGANVLTF.

This clone was seen many times. The read finishes 3 residues shy of the CDR3 end, and the germline J gene is used to complete it. The chain recombines TRBV2 with TRBJ2-1, with 8 bases lining up with TRBD1. This CDR3 is 16 amino acids long. The trim removed 0 bases at V and 4 bases at J, leaving 5 bases unmatched. Germline assignment: CDR1 SNHLY and CDR2 FYNNEI. CDR3 protein: CASSEALDRGYNEQFF. The part of the CDR3 DNA that was read is TGTGCCAGCAGTGAAGCTCTAGACAGGGGTTACAATGAG.

This clone was recorded many times. Sequencing ends 3 residues short of the CDR3 end; the germline J gene provides the rest. This chain links TRBV12-3 or TRBV12-4 with TRBJ1-5; D remains unclear. The CDR3 loop spans 15 amino acids. V was clipped by 7 bases and J by 4 bases, with 17 bases between them. The CDR3 sequence is CASTSSLVPNQPQHF. Partial CDR3 DNA: TGTGCCAGCACTTCCAGTTTGGTTCCGAATCAGCCC.

This clone was picked up many times. Coverage ceases 3 residues before the CDR3 finishes, and the germline J gene fills in the end. The chain joins TRBV2 to TRBJ2-1; no clear D. Trimming pared 6 bases from V and 8 bases from J, leaving 11 bases between. Germline V gives CDR1 SNHLY, CDR2 FYNNEI. The CDR3 consists of 12 residues. CDR3 in amino acids: CASSEFRDEQFF. The sequenced part of the CDR3 DNA is TGTGCCAGCAGCGAATTTAGGGATGAG.

This clone was counted ten times or more. The sequenced fragment ends 3 residues before the CDR3 boundary, so the rest is inferred from the germline J gene. The chain links TRBV2 to TRBJ2-1, with 14 bases matching TRBD2. This CDR3 contains 16 residues. Looked up from germline, CDR1 is SNHLY and CDR2 is FYNNEI. The V segment lost 3 bases and the J segment 8 bases; nucleotides outside the gene matches: 6. CDR3 sequence reads: CASSDPGTSGGDEQFF. The DNA read from the CDR3 is TGTGCCAGCAGTGACCCCGGGACTAGCGGGGGAGATGAG.

This clone was observed at least ten times. The CDR3 goes on 3 residues after the read ends, and that part is filled in from the germline J gene. Other DNA sequences from this sample encode an identical CDR3 as well. This chain uses TRBV5-1 with TRBJ2-3; 7 bases are shared with TRBD2. With V trimmed by 0 bases and J by 2 bases, 3 bases remained unmatched. Germline values: CDR1 SGHRS, CDR2 YFSETQ. There are 15 residues in the CDR3. CDR3 loop: CASSLGGGNTDTQYF. CDR3 DNA (partial): TGCGCCAGCAGCTTGGGGGGGGGAAACACAGATACG. The full variable domain, completed using reference TRBV5-1 and TRBJ2-3, is KAGVTQTPRYLIKTRGQQVTLSCSPISGHRSVSWYQQTPGQGLQFLFEYFSETQRNKGNFPGRFSGRQFSNSRSEMNVSTLELGDSALYLCASSLGGGNTDTQYFGPGTRLTVL.

This clone was seen ten or more times. The sequenced fragment ends 3 residues before the CDR3 boundary, so the rest is inferred from the germline J gene. This chain connects TRBV29-1 to TRBJ1-5; D ambiguous. V was pared by 4 bases and J by 5 bases, with 24 bases between. Looked up from germline, CDR1 is SQVTM and CDR2 is ANQGSEA. This CDR3 has 17 residues. The part of the CDR3 DNA that was read is TGCAGCGTTGTCTATGGCGATCTACGGGGTATCGATCAGCCC. Protein product: CSVVYGDLRGIDQP. The whole CDR3 sequence is CSVVYGDLRGIDQPQHF.

Ten or more counts support this clone. The CDR3 end falls 3 residues outside the read, so it is completed with the germline J gene. The J gene is TRBJ1-5, the V gene TRBV6-1; TRBD1 agrees at 7 bases. J was trimmed by 1 base and V by 4 bases; bases with no gene match: 1. The CDR3 consists of 14 residues. Looked up from germline, CDR1 is MNHNS and CDR2 is SASEGT. The CDR3 bases that were read are TGTGCCAGCAGTGGGGGACAGAGCAATCAGCCC. This gives the protein CASSGGQSNQP. The CDR3 reads in full as CASSGGQSNQPQHF.

This clone was counted at least ten times. From the germline J gene comes the end of the CDR3, since the read stops 3 residues before it. The chain carries TRBV10-3 and TRBJ1-6; 9 positions match TRBD1. With 6 bases clipped from V and 7 bases from J, the junction kept 4 bases outside the gene matches. The CDR3 is made up of 14 amino acids. Germline V gives CDR1 ENHRY, CDR2 SYGVKD. The CDR3 spells CAIRPGQGNSPLHF. CDR3 DNA, as far as it was read: TGTGCCATCAGGCCGGGACAGGGAAATTCACCC.